This T cell receptor (beta chain) was recovered during a study of T cell changes during pregnancy in multiple sclerosis. Clones were read by immunoSEQ multiplex PCR, and TCRdb kept only the in-frame ones, dropping some. The sample contains over 25,000 clones, roughly 87% of which appear only once. Germline-derived CDR1 and CDR2 are LGHNA and YSLEER. The CDR3 has 16 amino acids. The V gene lost 1 base and the J gene lost 1 base, with 13 bases spanning the gap. This chain uses TRBV4-3 with TRBJ1-2; no reliable D call. The receptor's source is a female donor with multiple sclerosis, enrolled in a pregnancy study. Sequenced material: CD8+ T cells from peripheral blood mononuclear cells, taken in the second trimester of pregnancy. CDR3 in amino acids: CASSQAITPINYGYTF. For the CDR3, the DNA is TGCGCCAGCAGCCAAGCAATAACCCCTATTAACTATGGCTACACCTTC.